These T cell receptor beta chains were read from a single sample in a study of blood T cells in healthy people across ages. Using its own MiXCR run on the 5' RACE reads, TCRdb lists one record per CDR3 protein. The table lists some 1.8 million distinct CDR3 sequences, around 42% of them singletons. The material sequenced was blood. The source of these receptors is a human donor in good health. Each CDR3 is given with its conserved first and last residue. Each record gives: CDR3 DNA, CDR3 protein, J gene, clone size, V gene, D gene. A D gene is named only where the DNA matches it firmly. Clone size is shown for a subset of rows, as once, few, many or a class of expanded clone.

DNA: TGCAGTGCAGTAGCGGGGAGGACTTACGAGCAGTACTTC; CDR3: CSAVAGRTYEQYF; J: TRBJ2-7; size: few; V: TRBV20-1; D: TRBD2
DNA: TGCAGTGCTAGGACAGTTCATTTCAACGAGCAGTACTTC; CDR3: CSARTVHFNEQYF; J: TRBJ2-7; size: NA; V: TRBV20-1; D: NA
DNA: TGTGCCAGCAGATCGAGTCTGTCCTATGGCTACACCTTC; CDR3: CASRSSLSYGYTF; J: TRBJ1-2; size: few; V: TRBV9; D: NA
DNA: TGTGCCAGCAGCCTATCATTCACTTCTGGGGCCAACGTCCTGACTTTC; CDR3: CASSLSFTSGANVLTF; J: TRBJ2-6; size: few; V: TRBV7-9; D: NA
DNA: TGTGCCAGCAGCGTCTCCAGGGGGACAACAGATACGCAGTATTTT; CDR3: CASSVSRGTTDTQYF; J: TRBJ2-3; size: NA; V: TRBV9; D: TRBD1
DNA: TGTGCCAGCAGCCAGAGGTCCAGCCGGCGGGGAAGCACAGATACGCAGTATTTT; CDR3: CASSQRSSRRGSTDTQYF; J: TRBJ2-3; size: NA; V: TRBV13; D: NA
DNA: TGTGCCAGCAGCCCACAGCGGGGCGCAGATACGCAGTATTTT; CDR3: CASSPQRGADTQYF; J: TRBJ2-3; size: NA; V: TRBV6-2/TRBV6-3; D: TRBD2
DNA: TGCGCCAGCAGCCAAGAGCTCCGGGACAGCCCCAACAATGAGCAGTTCTTC; CDR3: CASSQELRDSPNNEQFF; J: TRBJ2-1; size: few; V: TRBV4-3; D: TRBD1
DNA: TGTGCCAGCAGCTTTCAGGGACAGGGACGTTACTCCTACGAGCAGTACTTC; CDR3: CASSFQGQGRYSYEQYF; J: TRBJ2-7; size: NA; V: TRBV5-5; D: TRBD1
DNA: TGCAGTGCTAGAGATCCCCTTTACACAGATACGCAGTATTTT; CDR3: CSARDPLYTDTQYF; J: TRBJ2-3; size: NA; V: TRBV20-1; D: NA
DNA: TGCGCCAGCAGCTTAGGAGCCGGGGGCCAAGGTCAGCCCCAGCATTTT; CDR3: CASSLGAGGQGQPQHF; J: TRBJ1-5; size: NA; V: TRBV5-1; D: NA
DNA: TGTGCCAGCAGCCAAGCGGGAGAAGCTTTCTTT; CDR3: CASSQAGEAFF; J: TRBJ1-1; size: many; V: TRBV3-1; D: NA
DNA: TGCGCCAGCAGCCAAGAGGGTCGGGGGCAGTACTTC; CDR3: CASSQEGRGQYF; J: TRBJ2-5; size: NA; V: TRBV4-1; D: NA
DNA: TGTGCCAGCAGCTGGGACCGCAATGAGCAGTTCTTC; CDR3: CASSWDRNEQFF; J: TRBJ2-1; size: NA; V: TRBV7-9; D: NA
DNA: TGTGCCAGCTACCGGGGGGGTGTAGAGACCCAGTACTTC; CDR3: CASYRGGVETQYF; J: TRBJ2-5; size: few; V: TRBV12-3/TRBV12-4; D: TRBD2
DNA: TGTGCCAGCAGCGCCGGACTAGCGGGAGGCCCTACGCAGTATTTT; CDR3: CASSAGLAGGPTQYF; J: TRBJ2-3; size: NA; V: TRBV7-9; D: TRBD2
DNA: TGTGCCAGCAGTTCCGACAGGGCGGGGAACTACGAGCAGTACTTC; CDR3: CASSSDRAGNYEQYF; J: TRBJ2-7; size: NA; V: TRBV6-2/TRBV6-3; D: NA
DNA: TGCAGCGTCGCGCCCTCAGGGCTTGGAAACACCATATATTTT; CDR3: CSVAPSGLGNTIYF; J: TRBJ1-3; size: NA; V: TRBV29-1; D: NA
DNA: TGCGCCAGCAGCCCTTTTCGGCAATCGAACACCGGGGAGCTGTTTTTT; CDR3: CASSPFRQSNTGELFF; J: TRBJ2-2; size: NA; V: TRBV5-1; D: NA
DNA: TGTGCCAGCAGCCCCGGGGGTCTTTATAATGGCTACACCTTC; CDR3: CASSPGGLYNGYTF; J: TRBJ1-2; size: NA; V: TRBV7-9; D: NA
DNA: TGTGCCATAACGAGGGGTGTACCGGATAACTATGGCTACACCTTC; CDR3: CAITRGVPDNYGYTF; J: TRBJ1-2; size: few; V: TRBV7-9; D: NA
DNA: TGTGCCAGCAGTTTGGGGGACAGTCGAGGCGGCTACACCTTC; CDR3: CASSLGDSRGGYTF; J: TRBJ1-2; size: NA; V: TRBV27; D: TRBD1
DNA: TGTGCCAGCAGTTTTGGCGAGGGTGCGGAAAAACTGTTTTTT; CDR3: CASSFGEGAEKLFF; J: TRBJ1-4; size: NA; V: TRBV12-3/TRBV12-4; D: NA
DNA: TGTGCCAGCAGGGCTGGAAACACCATATATTTT; CDR3: CASRAGNTIYF; J: TRBJ1-3; size: NA; V: TRBV12-3/TRBV12-4; D: NA
DNA: TGTGCCAGCGGGACAGGGGATAATTCACCCCTCCACTTT; CDR3: CASGTGDNSPLHF; J: TRBJ1-6; size: NA; V: TRBV6-2/TRBV6-3; D: TRBD1
DNA: TGTGCCAGCAGTCCACAGGGGAGGGGGTACAATGAGCAGTTCTTC; CDR3: CASSPQGRGYNEQFF; J: TRBJ2-1; size: NA; V: TRBV28; D: NA
DNA: TGCAGCGTTGAGATCTCTAGCGGGGGGGTAACAGATACGCAGTATTTT; CDR3: CSVEISSGGVTDTQYF; J: TRBJ2-3; size: NA; V: TRBV29-1; D: TRBD2
DNA: TGTGCCAGCAGTTTTTCGGGGGGCGGGGGGCGGGTGGGTACAGATGCGCAGTATTTT; CDR3: CASSFSGGGGRVGTDAQYF; J: TRBJ2-3; size: NA; V: TRBV12-3/TRBV12-4; D: TRBD2
DNA: TGCGCCAGCAGCCAAGATCTAACTAGCTGGGCGGGAAACATTCAGTACTTC; CDR3: CASSQDLTSWAGNIQYF; J: TRBJ2-4; size: few; V: TRBV4-3; D: NA
DNA: TGTGCCAGCAGCCACAGGGGCAGCGAGACCCAGTACTTC; CDR3: CASSHRGSETQYF; J: TRBJ2-5; size: many; V: TRBV7-8; D: TRBD1
DNA: TGTGCCAGCAGCAAATATTCTACAGGGGGAAGCAATCAGCCCCAGCATTTT; CDR3: CASSKYSTGGSNQPQHF; J: TRBJ1-5; size: NA; V: TRBV5-6; D: TRBD1
DNA: TGTGCCATCCACCACCGGGACAGCAGCTCCTACGAGCAGTACTTC; CDR3: CAIHHRDSSSYEQYF; J: TRBJ2-7; size: NA; V: TRBV6-2/TRBV6-3; D: TRBD1
DNA: TGCAGTGCTAGCCCACCTCGCGGGCCCCAGCATTTT; CDR3: CSASPPRGPQHF; J: TRBJ1-5; size: few; V: TRBV20-1; D: NA
DNA: TGTGCCAGCAGTTACTCGACTGCCTCAGGGGAGGATACGCAGTATTTT; CDR3: CASSYSTASGEDTQYF; J: TRBJ2-3; size: NA; V: TRBV6-2/TRBV6-3; D: NA
DNA: TGTGCCAGTAGTATCGACCGAAGCTATGGCTACACCTTC; CDR3: CASSIDRSYGYTF; J: TRBJ1-2; size: NA; V: TRBV19; D: NA
DNA: TGCGCCAGCAGCCCAGAAACATCGAGTAGACAGTTTTCCTACAATGAGCAGTTCTTC; CDR3: CASSPETSSRQFSYNEQFF; J: TRBJ2-1; size: few; V: TRBV4-3; D: NA
DNA: TGCGCCAGCAGCCACCTCCTCTCCAGGGTAGGGCAGTTCTTC; CDR3: CASSHLLSRVGQFF; J: TRBJ2-1; size: few; V: TRBV4-1; D: NA
DNA: TGCGCCAGCAGCCCCCTCGGGGACAGGGTATCCTATGGCTACACCTTC; CDR3: CASSPLGDRVSYGYTF; J: TRBJ1-2; size: NA; V: TRBV4-1; D: TRBD1
DNA: TGCAGTGCTTTAGGACAGGGGGCTAATGAGCAGTTCTTC; CDR3: CSALGQGANEQFF; J: TRBJ2-1; size: NA; V: TRBV20-1; D: TRBD1
DNA: TGTGCCACCAGCAGAGTTCGGGGGGGCTTCGCTGAGCAGTTCTTC; CDR3: CATSRVRGGFAEQFF; J: TRBJ2-1; size: few; V: TRBV15; D: TRBD2
DNA: TGCAGTGCCCATGGGCGGGGGGCAGATACGCAGTATTTT; CDR3: CSAHGRGADTQYF; J: TRBJ2-3; size: few; V: TRBV20-1; D: TRBD2
DNA: TGTGCTAGCAGCCCTCTAGCGGAACCCTGCAATGAGCAGTACTTC; CDR3: CASSPLAEPCNEQYF; J: TRBJ2-4; size: NA; V: TRBV7-7; D: TRBD2
DNA: TGTGCCACCAGCAGAGACCCAGGGGGGGCTGAAGCTTTCTTT; CDR3: CATSRDPGGAEAFF; J: TRBJ1-1; size: once; V: TRBV15; D: TRBD1
DNA: TGCGCCAGCAGCTTAATGGCCGGTCAAGAGACCCAGTACTTC; CDR3: CASSLMAGQETQYF; J: TRBJ2-5; size: many; V: TRBV7-3; D: NA
DNA: TGTGCCAGCAGTTTAGCGCCTCCTGGCCCGAGGACACCCCTCCACTTT; CDR3: CASSLAPPGPRTPLHF; J: TRBJ1-6; size: NA; V: TRBV12-3/TRBV12-4; D: NA
DNA: TGCAGCGTGATGGACAGGCTGGCCAAAAACATTCAGTACTTC; CDR3: CSVMDRLAKNIQYF; J: TRBJ2-4; size: NA; V: TRBV29-1; D: TRBD1
DNA: TGTGCCAGCAGCCCAGCGGGGGGCTGGAGTACGCAGTATTTT; CDR3: CASSPAGGWSTQYF; J: TRBJ2-3; size: NA; V: TRBV7-3; D: TRBD2
DNA: TGTGCCAGCAGTGGGGGGACAGGGGGCGGTCAGCCCCAGCATTTT; CDR3: CASSGGTGGGQPQHF; J: TRBJ1-5; size: few; V: TRBV6-1; D: TRBD1
DNA: TGCAGTGCTAGCGGTGTAGGCGGGGGAACCTACGAGCAGTACTTC; CDR3: CSASGVGGGTYEQYF; J: TRBJ2-7; size: NA; V: TRBV20-1; D: TRBD2
DNA: TGCAGCGTTGAACAACAAGTCTATGGCTACACCTTC; CDR3: CSVEQQVYGYTF; J: TRBJ1-2; size: few; V: TRBV29-1; D: NA
DNA: TGCAGCGTTGAAGTCCGGGGGTGGATGAACACTGAAGCTTTCTTT; CDR3: CSVEVRGWMNTEAFF; J: TRBJ1-1; size: NA; V: TRBV29-1; D: NA